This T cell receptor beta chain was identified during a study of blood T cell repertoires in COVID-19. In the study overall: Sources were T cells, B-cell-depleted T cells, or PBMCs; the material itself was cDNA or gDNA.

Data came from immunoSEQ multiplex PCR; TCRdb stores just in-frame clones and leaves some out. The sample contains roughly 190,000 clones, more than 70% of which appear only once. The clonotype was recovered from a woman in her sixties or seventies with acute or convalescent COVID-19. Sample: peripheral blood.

The DNA for the CDR3 is TGTGCCAGCAGCTTAACAGCATCCACAGTTCCTTACGAGCAGTACTTC. Protein sequence: CASSLTASTVPYEQYF. This sequence joins TRBV11-2 and TRBJ2-7; no clear D gene. The CDR3 has 16 amino acids. The ends were cut back, 2 bases at V and 4 bases at J, with 18 bases in the middle. CDR1 is SGHAT and CDR2 is FQNNGV in the germline V gene. Combining the CDR3 with reference TRBV11-2 and TRBJ2-7 gives the whole variable domain EAGVAQSPRYKIIEKRQSVAFWCNPISGHATLYWYQQILGQGPKLLIQFQNNGVVDDSQLPKDRFSAERLKGVDSTLKIQPAKLEDSAVYLCASSLTASTVPYEQYFGPGTRLTVT.